This T cell receptor beta chain was observed in a study of shared clonotypes between healthy human individuals. Notes on the study in general: The study generally estimated greater richness for naive than memory subsets. Investigators expected sequencing depth to affect clonotype sharing among donors.

CD45RO-negative cells were positively selected for CCR7, leaving out terminally differentiated effector memory CD45RA+ cells. With respect to this clone: The antigen remains undetermined.

At deep level, the assay was performed. Sorted-subset replicate PCRs used 150 to 200 ng of genomic DNA. This amount corresponded to about 30,000 T cell genomes. Measured with immunoSEQ multiplex PCR; TCRdb has only the in-frame clones, and not every one. Of around 2,000,000 clones in the sample, 85% to 95% were seen once. The V segment lost 4 bases and the J segment 11 bases; nucleotides outside the gene matches: 5. The CDR3 length is 13 residues. CDR1 SGHDT and CDR2 YYEEEE come from the germline V gene. The receptor was isolated from a man aged 18 to 35 in good health. Some clones in this sample may be carry-over from other donors' samples. The chain recombines TRBV5-6 with TRBJ1-6; 8 bases are shared with TRBD1. Sequences were obtained from naive CD8+ T cells from PBMCs. CDR3 DNA: TGTGCCAGCAGCCCCGGGACAGGCCCACCCCTCCACTTT. Translated: CASSPGTGPPLHF.